The table lists the clone carrying this T cell receptor beta chain with many counts. This record comes from a study of T cells in Graves' hyperthyroidism and ophthalmopathy. Germline V gives CDR1 SGHDT, CDR2 YYEEEE. Losses at the gene ends were 4 bases for V and 7 bases for J; bases not matched to a gene: 7. The CDR3 runs 14 residues. From RNA transcripts, TCR beta CDR3 regions were amplified. TCR CDR3 underwent first-round RT-PCR with the HTBI primer set. TCRdb re-called the multiplex PCR reads with MiXCR, one entry per CDR3 protein. The sample contains about 350,000 distinct CDR3 sequences, over 15% of which appear only once.

The chain carries TRBV5-6 and TRBJ1-1, with TRBD1 matching 10 bases. The specimen sequenced was blood. The receptor was isolated from a woman aged 40 to 50 with Graves' ophthalmopathy. This chain's CDR3 is CASSLMGQGNEAFF. Written as DNA, the CDR3 is TGTGCCAGCAGCCTAATGGGACAGGGGAATGAAGCTTTCTTT. Looking up the rest from reference TRBV5-6 and TRBJ1-1 gives the full variable domain: DAGVTQSPTHLIKTRGQQVTLRCSPKSGHDTVSWYQQALGQGPQFIFQYYEEEERQRGNFPDRFSGHQFPNYSSELNVNALLLGDSALYLCASSLMGQGNEAFFGQGTRLTVV.